What follows are 6 T cell receptor beta chains derived from one specimen sequenced in a study of blood T cell repertoires in COVID-19. Method: immunoSEQ multiplex PCR; TCRdb's copy keeps in-frame clones and lacks some. In the table there are approximately 61,000 clones, about 80% of which are singletons. Sequenced sample: peripheral blood. The receptor set was obtained from a man between 45 and 60 years old with COVID-19, enrolled during active disease.

The chain recombines TRBV14 with TRBJ1-1; TRBD1 matches 8 bases. The length of the CDR3 is 14 residues. The germline V gene has CDR1 SGHDN and CDR2 FVKESK. Trimming took 4 bases from V and 1 from J; bases not matched to a gene: 2. CDR3: CASSRTGGNTEAFF. Here the CDR3 DNA reads TGTGCCAGCAGCCGTACAGGGGGGAACACTGAAGCTTTCTTT. Filled out from reference TRBV14 and TRBJ1-1, the complete variable domain reads EAGVTQFPSHSVIEKGQTVTLRCDPISGHDNLYWYRRVMGKEIKFLLHFVKESKQDESGMPNNRFLAERTGGTYSTLKVQPAELEDSGVYFCASSRTGGNTEAFFGQGTRLTVV.

The chain recombines TRBV6-6 with TRBJ2-2; D is possibly TRBD2 (5 bases). CDR3 length equals 14 residues. V lost 5 bases and J 7 bases, leaving 14 bases between the germline ends. In germline, CDR1 is MNHNY, CDR2 SVGAGI (reference sequence). Here the CDR3 reads CASSPNEAGGELFF. The CDR3 coding sequence is TGTGCCAGCAGTCCCAACGAGGCGGGCGGGGAGCTGTTTTTT.

The chain joins TRBV30 to TRBJ2-1, with 10 bases lining up with TRBD2. Trimming took 5 bases from V and 5 from J; bases not matched to a gene: 9. This CDR3 region has 15 residues. CDR1 and CDR2 (germline): GTSNPN, SVGIG (reference sequence). CDR3 coding DNA: TGTGCCTGGGTTGCCCCAGCGGGAGGGAACAATGAGCAGTTCTTC. Translating gives CAWVAPAGGNNEQFF.

This chain joins TRBV6-2 or TRBV6-3 and TRBJ2-7, with 9 positions matching TRBD1. Germline V gene data show CDR1 as MNHEY and CDR2 as SVGEGT. V was clipped by 5 bases and J by 4 bases; unmatched bases: 9. The CDR3 consists of 15 residues. The chain's CDR3 is CASSPFGQGRYEQYF. The CDR3 coding sequence is TGTGCCAGCAGTCCATTCGGACAGGGGAGATACGAGCAGTACTTC.

V usage is TRBV9 and J usage is TRBJ2-3; no definite D call. There are 15 residues in the CDR3. Deletions cut 0 bases from V and 0 bases from J, with 8 bases between. Per germline, CDR1 SGDLS and CDR2 YYNGEE. CDR3 amino acids: CASSVAMTSTDTQYF. CDR3 nucleotide sequence: TGTGCCAGCAGCGTAGCTATGACTAGCACAGATACGCAGTATTTT.

The chain couples TRBV5-1 to TRBJ1-2; TRBD1 matches 10 bases. The CDR3 consists of 14 residues. CDR1 and CDR2 (germline): SGHRS, YFSETQ. V was clipped by 4 bases and J by 6 bases; unmatched bases: 6. The CDR3 reads CASSRTGGFDGYTF. The CDR3 nucleotides read TGCGCCAGCAGCCGGACAGGGGGGTTCGATGGCTACACCTTC.